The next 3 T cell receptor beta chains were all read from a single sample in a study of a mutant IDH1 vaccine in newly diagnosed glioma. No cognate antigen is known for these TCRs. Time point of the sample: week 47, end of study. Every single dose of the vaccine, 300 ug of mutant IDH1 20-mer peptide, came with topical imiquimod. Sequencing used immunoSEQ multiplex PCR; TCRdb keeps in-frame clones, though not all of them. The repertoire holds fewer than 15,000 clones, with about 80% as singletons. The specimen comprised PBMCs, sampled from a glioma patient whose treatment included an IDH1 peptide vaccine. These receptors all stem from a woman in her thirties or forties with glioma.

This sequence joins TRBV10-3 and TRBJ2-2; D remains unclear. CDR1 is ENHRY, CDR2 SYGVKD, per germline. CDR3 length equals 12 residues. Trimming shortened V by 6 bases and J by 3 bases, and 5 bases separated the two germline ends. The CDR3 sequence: CAIRAYTGELFF. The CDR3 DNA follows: TGTGCCATCAGGGCTTACACCGGGGAGCTGTTTTTT.

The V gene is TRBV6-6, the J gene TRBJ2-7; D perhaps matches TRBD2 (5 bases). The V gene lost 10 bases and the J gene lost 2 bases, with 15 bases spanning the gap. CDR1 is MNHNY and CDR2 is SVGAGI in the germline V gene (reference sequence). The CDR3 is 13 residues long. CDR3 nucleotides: TGTGCCACCTCGCCGAGGGCAACCTACGAGCAGTACTTC. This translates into CATSPRATYEQYF.

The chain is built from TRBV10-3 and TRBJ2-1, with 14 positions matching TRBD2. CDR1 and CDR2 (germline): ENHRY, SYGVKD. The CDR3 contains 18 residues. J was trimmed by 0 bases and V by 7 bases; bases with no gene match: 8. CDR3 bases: TGTGCCATCAAAGGGACTAGCGGGGGCCTTAGCTCCTACAATGAGCAGTTCTTC. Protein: CAIKGTSGGLSSYNEQFF.